Listed below are T cell receptor beta chains from one sample, sequenced in a study of cytomegalovirus exposure and HLA in healthy donors. Using immunoSEQ multiplex PCR, the repertoire was profiled, and TCRdb retains in-frame clones only, with some absent. Among 110,000 or so clones, 81% were seen once, and the ten largest hold over 2%. Sequenced: PBMCs. Receptors originate from a woman in her 30s in good health and CMV-seronegative. Both conserved end residues are part of each CDR3. Fields, in order: D gene, V gene, J gene, clone size, CDR3 protein, CDR3 DNA. The D gene is left open where the match is weak. Clone size is given for some rows only: seen once, a few or many times, or a class if the clone is expanded.

d_call: TRBD2; v_call: TRBV27; j_call: TRBJ2-1; clone_size: -; cdr3_aa: CASRLAGSDEQFF; cdr3_nt: TGTGCCAGCAGACTAGCGGGTTCGGATGAGCAGTTCTTC
d_call: -; v_call: TRBV2; j_call: TRBJ2-7; clone_size: -; cdr3_aa: CASTTDSYEQYF; cdr3_nt: TGTGCCAGTACGACAGACTCCTACGAGCAGTACTTC
d_call: TRBD1; v_call: TRBV7-8; j_call: TRBJ1-1; clone_size: -; cdr3_aa: CASSLFGHTGARGTEAFF; cdr3_nt: TGTGCCAGCAGCTTGTTTGGCCACACAGGGGCCAGGGGCACTGAAGCTTTCTTT
d_call: -; v_call: TRBV6-5; j_call: TRBJ2-7; clone_size: -; cdr3_aa: CASSYGQRALSYEQYF; cdr3_nt: TGTGCCAGCAGTTACGGCCAGCGGGCCCTCTCCTACGAGCAGTACTTC
d_call: -; v_call: TRBV9; j_call: TRBJ2-1; clone_size: -; cdr3_aa: CASSARTANDNEQFF; cdr3_nt: TGTGCCAGCAGCGCCCGGACAGCGAACGACAATGAGCAGTTCTTC
d_call: TRBD2; v_call: TRBV5-1; j_call: TRBJ2-3; clone_size: -; cdr3_aa: CASSLGAGMGDTQYF; cdr3_nt: TGCGCCAGCAGCTTGGGAGCGGGGATGGGAGATACGCAGTATTTT
d_call: -; v_call: TRBV7-5; j_call: TRBJ2-3; clone_size: -; cdr3_aa: CARSPPVGTDTQYF; cdr3_nt: TGTGCCAGAAGCCCCCCAGTCGGCACAGATACGCAGTATTTT
d_call: TRBD1; v_call: TRBV10-3; j_call: TRBJ1-2; clone_size: -; cdr3_aa: CAISSDRVYGYTF; cdr3_nt: TGTGCCATCAGCTCGGACAGGGTCTATGGCTACACCTTC
d_call: TRBD2; v_call: TRBV5-4; j_call: TRBJ2-1; clone_size: -; cdr3_aa: CASRTQRESYNEQFF; cdr3_nt: TGTGCCAGCAGAACACAGCGGGAGTCCTACAATGAGCAGTTCTTC
d_call: -; v_call: TRBV7-9; j_call: TRBJ1-4; clone_size: -; cdr3_aa: CASSLQGQIGEKLFF; cdr3_nt: TGTGCCAGCAGCTTACAGGGGCAAATAGGAGAAAAACTGTTTTTT
d_call: -; v_call: TRBV6-5; j_call: TRBJ2-7; clone_size: -; cdr3_aa: CASSQGHLYEQYF; cdr3_nt: TGTGCCAGCAGTCAAGGACACCTCTACGAGCAGTACTTC
d_call: TRBD1; v_call: TRBV5-1; j_call: TRBJ2-1; clone_size: -; cdr3_aa: CASSLRGGQGPADTYNEQFF; cdr3_nt: TGCGCCAGCAGCTTGAGGGGGGGACAGGGGCCGGCAGACACCTACAATGAGCAGTTCTTC
d_call: -; v_call: TRBV5-6; j_call: TRBJ1-4; clone_size: -; cdr3_aa: CASSQNGGSDEKLFF; cdr3_nt: TGTGCCAGCAGCCAAAACGGGGGGTCGGATGAAAAACTGTTTTTT
d_call: TRBD1; v_call: TRBV5-6; j_call: TRBJ1-1; clone_size: -; cdr3_aa: CASSLRTVTGGTEAFF; cdr3_nt: TGTGCCAGCAGCTTGCGAACCGTCACAGGGGGCACTGAAGCTTTCTTT
d_call: -; v_call: TRBV2; j_call: TRBJ2-7; clone_size: -; cdr3_aa: CASKRVLYEQYF; cdr3_nt: TGTGCCAGCAAGAGAGTTCTCTACGAGCAGTACTTC
d_call: TRBD1; v_call: TRBV5-1; j_call: TRBJ1-1; clone_size: few; cdr3_aa: CASSVPTGVNTEAFF; cdr3_nt: TGCGCCAGCAGCGTACCGACAGGGGTGAACACTGAAGCTTTCTTT
d_call: -; v_call: TRBV2; j_call: TRBJ2-3; clone_size: -; cdr3_aa: CASRSSTDTQYF; cdr3_nt: TGTGCCAGCAGGAGTAGCACAGATACGCAGTATTTT
d_call: TRBD2; v_call: TRBV7-9; j_call: TRBJ2-3; clone_size: few; cdr3_aa: CASSARAGETDTQYF; cdr3_nt: TGTGCCAGCAGCGCGAGAGCGGGAGAGACAGATACGCAGTATTTT
d_call: TRBD1; v_call: TRBV7-9; j_call: TRBJ1-6; clone_size: -; cdr3_aa: CASTADRINNSPLHF; cdr3_nt: TGTGCCAGCACCGCGGACAGGATCAATAATTCACCCCTCCACTTT
d_call: -; v_call: TRBV7-9; j_call: TRBJ1-1; clone_size: -; cdr3_aa: CASSRDGGGAEAFF; cdr3_nt: TGTGCCAGCAGCCGAGACGGGGGAGGGGCTGAAGCTTTCTTT
d_call: -; v_call: TRBV7-9; j_call: TRBJ2-1; clone_size: -; cdr3_aa: CASSLGPQVNEQFF; cdr3_nt: TGTGCCAGCAGCTTAGGTCCCCAGGTGAATGAGCAGTTCTTC
d_call: -; v_call: TRBV5-6; j_call: TRBJ1-1; clone_size: -; cdr3_aa: CASSWRVRVGTEAFF; cdr3_nt: TGTGCCAGCAGCTGGCGGGTGCGAGTCGGGACTGAAGCTTTCTTT
d_call: -; v_call: TRBV7-3; j_call: TRBJ1-1; clone_size: -; cdr3_aa: CASSLYGGENTEAFF; cdr3_nt: TGTGCCAGCAGCTTATACGGAGGGGAAAACACTGAAGCTTTCTTT
d_call: TRBD2; v_call: TRBV27; j_call: TRBJ2-5; clone_size: -; cdr3_aa: CASSFGTSGKETQYF; cdr3_nt: TGTGCCAGCAGTTTCGGGACTAGCGGAAAAGAGACCCAGTACTTC
d_call: -; v_call: TRBV7-9; j_call: TRBJ2-7; clone_size: -; cdr3_aa: CASRSGTPSSYEQYF; cdr3_nt: TGTGCCAGCAGGTCCGGGACTCCGAGCTCCTACGAGCAGTACTTC
d_call: -; v_call: TRBV18; j_call: TRBJ1-4; clone_size: -; cdr3_aa: CASSPTTGGREKLFF; cdr3_nt: TGTGCCAGCTCACCTACCACGGGGGGCAGGGAGAAACTGTTTTTT
d_call: TRBD2; v_call: TRBV9; j_call: TRBJ2-7; clone_size: -; cdr3_aa: CASSVELGTRVYEQYF; cdr3_nt: TGTGCCAGCAGCGTAGAGTTAGGGACTAGGGTCTACGAGCAGTACTTC
d_call: -; v_call: TRBV7-9; j_call: TRBJ2-1; clone_size: -; cdr3_aa: CASSSAGEGEQFF; cdr3_nt: TGTGCCAGCAGCTCTGCAGGGGAAGGGGAGCAGTTCTTC
d_call: -; v_call: TRBV5-1; j_call: TRBJ1-1; clone_size: -; cdr3_aa: CASSPDGGSPEAFF; cdr3_nt: TGCGCCAGCAGCCCGGATGGGGGGTCGCCTGAAGCTTTCTTT